The 3 T cell receptor beta chains below come from one sample, sequenced in a study of regulatory T cells in long-lasting Graves disease. The time point: newly diagnosed GD, antithyroid drugs for less than 3 months. Scientists built the TCR library using RNA that was extracted from PBMCs. Building the TCR beta libraries relied on iRepertoire HTBI primers, and CDR3 regions underwent Arm-PCR. TCRdb re-derived calls from the multiplex PCR reads in MiXCR, one entry per CDR3 protein. The table shows a few hundred thousand distinct CDR3 sequences, with 15% to 20% occurring only once. The sample was also linked to a second study, of T cells in Graves' hyperthyroidism and ophthalmopathy.

This material consisted of peripheral blood mononuclear cells (PBMCs), taken at new diagnosis, from a patient treated with antithyroid drugs. Every receptor here comes from a woman aged 25 to 39 with Graves disease.

This clonotype was seen at least ten times. This chain connects TRBV20-1 to TRBJ1-1, with 7 bases aligning to TRBD1. This CDR3 comprises 14 residues. Germline trimming cut 1 base from V and 1 base from J; bases unmatched to any gene: 3. Per the germline V gene, CDR1 is DFQATT and CDR2 is SNEGSKA (reference sequence). CDR3 residues: CSARGGTANTEAFF. The CDR3, as DNA: TGCAGTGCTAGAGGGGGGACAGCGAACACTGAAGCTTTCTTT.

This clonotype was seen repeatedly, ten times or more. The chain combines TRBV20-1 with TRBJ1-6, with a possible D match to TRBD1 (6 bases). The CDR3 sequence is 13 residues long. V was trimmed by 3 bases and J by 7 bases, leaving 10 bases between them. Germline V lookup: CDR1 DFQATT, CDR2 SNEGSKA (reference sequence). CDR3 protein: CSARDRRNSPLHF. CDR3 nucleotide sequence: TGCAGTGCTAGGGACAGAAGAAATTCACCCCTCCACTTT.

This clonotype was counted only a few times. The V gene is TRBV6-1, the J gene TRBJ1-2; D remains unclear. The CDR3 has 14 residues. CDR1 MNHNS and CDR2 SASEGT come from the germline V gene. V dropped 0 bases and J dropped 2 bases, with 7 bases sitting between them. CDR3 sequence reads: CASSEARPNYGYTF. CDR3 nucleotides: TGTGCCAGCAGTGAAGCGCGGCCGAACTATGGCTACACCTTC.